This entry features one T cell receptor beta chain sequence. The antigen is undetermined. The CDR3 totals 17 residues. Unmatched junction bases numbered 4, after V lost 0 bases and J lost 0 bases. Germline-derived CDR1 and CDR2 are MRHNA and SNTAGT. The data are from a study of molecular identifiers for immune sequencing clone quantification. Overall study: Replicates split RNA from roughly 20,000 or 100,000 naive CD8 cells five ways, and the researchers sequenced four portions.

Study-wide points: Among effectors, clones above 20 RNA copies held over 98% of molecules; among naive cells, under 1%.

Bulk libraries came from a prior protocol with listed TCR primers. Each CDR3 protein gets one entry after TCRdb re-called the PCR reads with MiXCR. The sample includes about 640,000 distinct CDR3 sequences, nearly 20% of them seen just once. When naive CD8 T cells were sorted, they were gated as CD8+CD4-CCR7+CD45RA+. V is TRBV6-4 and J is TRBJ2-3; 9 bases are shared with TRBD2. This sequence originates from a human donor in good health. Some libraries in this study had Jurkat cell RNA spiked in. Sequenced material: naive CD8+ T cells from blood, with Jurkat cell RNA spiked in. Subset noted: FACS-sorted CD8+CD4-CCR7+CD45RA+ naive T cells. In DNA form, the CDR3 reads TGTGCCAGCAGTGACTCGTCTAGCGGGGAAAGCACAGATACGCAGTATTTT. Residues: CASSDSSSGESTDTQYF.